The 29 T cell receptor beta chains given below trace back to one sample, sequenced in a study of T cells in Graves' hyperthyroidism and ophthalmopathy. TCR beta CDR3 sequences were amplified from RNA transcripts. Using the HTBI primer set, a first-round RT-PCR was run on the TCR CDR3. TCRdb passed the multiplex PCR reads through MiXCR, listing each CDR3 protein once. The table lists roughly 570,000 distinct CDR3 sequences, 15% to 19% of them singletons, with under 8% in the top ten. The sample comprised blood. These receptor sequences come from a woman in her 30s with Graves' hyperthyroidism.

Ten or more counts support this clonotype. This rearrangement joins TRBV30 to TRBJ2-3; the match to TRBD2 covers 12 bases. The CDR3 has 18 residues. V lost 4 bases, J lost 0 bases, and 11 bases stayed unmatched. CDR1 is GTSNPN, CDR2 SVGIG, per germline (reference sequence). The CDR3 loop is CAWTQLAGGPTSTDTQYF. CDR3 coding DNA: TGTGCCTGGACTCAACTAGCGGGAGGACCTACTAGCACAGATACGCAGTATTTT.

There are a few counts of this clonotype. The chain joins TRBV20-1 to TRBJ2-3, with 9 positions matching TRBD1. CDR1 is DFQATT and CDR2 is SNEGSKA in the germline V gene (reference sequence). The length of the CDR3 is 13 residues. V lost 5 bases to trimming and J lost 4 bases; unmatched junction nucleotides: 4. DNA for the CDR3: TGCAGTGCTCTTGGACAGGGGCCAGATACGCAGTATTTT. The encoded protein is CSALGQGPDTQYF.

This clonotype came up many times. The V gene is TRBV19, the J gene TRBJ2-1; 11 positions match TRBD1. Trimming at V came to 3 bases and at J to 6 bases, leaving 7 bases not matched to a gene. The CDR3 loop spans 16 amino acids. Germline-derived CDR1 and CDR2 are LNHDA and SQIVND (reference sequence). As DNA, the CDR3 is TGTGCCAGTAGTATGCGGGGGACAGGGGGGGGCAATGAGCAGTTCTTC. It yields the protein CASSMRGTGGGNEQFF. Using reference TRBV19 and TRBJ2-1 for the parts outside the CDR3, the full variable domain is DGGITQSPKYLFRKEGQNVTLSCEQNLNHDAMYWYRQDPGQGLRLIYYSQIVNDFQKGDIAEGYSVSREKKESFPLTVTSAQKNPTAFYLCASSMRGTGGGNEQFFGPGTRLTVL.

This clonotype has a handful of counts. This sequence joins TRBV4-2 and TRBJ1-1; no firm D call. The CDR3 runs to 14 residues. V gave up 2 bases and J gave up 7 bases, with 14 bases separating them. CDR1 and CDR2 from the germline V gene are LGHNA and YNFKEQ. This CDR3 is CASSQPRTQNEAFF. CDR3 DNA: TGTGCCAGCAGCCAACCGCGGACCCAGAATGAAGCTTTCTTT.

This clonotype was found a few times. The chain links TRBV7-8 to TRBJ2-2; D is unresolved. The CDR3 contains 15 residues. With 2 bases removed from V and 4 bases from J, the gap between germline ends came to 11 bases. The germline gives CDR1 SGHVS, CDR2 FQNEAQ. The CDR3 is CASSLFSLGTGELFF. Here the CDR3 DNA reads TGTGCCAGCAGCTTATTCTCGCTGGGCACCGGGGAGCTGTTTTTT.

In this sample, this clonotype turned up many times. This chain uses TRBV27 with TRBJ1-2, with unresolved D. There are 15 residues in the CDR3. Trimming took 8 bases from V and 4 from J, leaving 20 bases between them. Germline V gene data show CDR1 as MNHEY and CDR2 as SMNVEV (reference sequence). The CDR3 reads CASGLRPGNLYGYTF. Written as DNA, the CDR3 is TGTGCCAGCGGACTCCGACCCGGCAACCTCTATGGCTACACCTTC.

The chain recombines TRBV5-1 with TRBJ2-5; D not resolved. The CDR3 extends over 14 amino acids. Trimming shortened V by 0 bases and J by 4 bases, and 10 bases separated the two germline ends. CDR1 SGHRS and CDR2 YFSETQ come from the germline V gene. The CDR3 sequence is CASSLDLTLETQYF. CDR3 nucleotides: TGCGCCAGCAGCTTGGATTTGACCCTAGAGACCCAGTACTTC.

The CDR3 coding sequence is TGTGCCAGCCACAACAGGGGTTTGAATCAGCCCCAGCATTTT. The encoded protein is CASHNRGLNQPQHF. J is TRBJ1-5 and V is TRBV19; 7 bases are a match to TRBD1. Germline assignment: CDR1 LNHDA and CDR2 SQIVND (reference sequence). V gave up 9 bases and J gave up 4 bases; unmatched junction bases: 9. The CDR3 is 14 amino acids. The full variable domain, its missing parts supplied by reference TRBV19 and TRBJ1-5, is DGGITQSPKYLFRKEGQNVTLSCEQNLNHDAMYWYRQDPGQGLRLIYYSQIVNDFQKGDIAEGYSVSREKKESFPLTVTSAQKNPTAFYLCASHNRGLNQPQHFGDGTRLSIL.

This sequence joins TRBV27 and TRBJ1-6; tentative D call: TRBD1 (5 bases). The ends were cut back, 0 bases at V and 9 bases at J, with 6 bases in the middle. Germline values: CDR1 MNHEY, CDR2 SMNVEV (reference sequence). The CDR3 extends over 13 amino acids. The DNA for the CDR3 is TGTGCCAGCAGTTTATCGAGGGGTTCACCCCTCCACTTT. Translated, it gives CASSLSRGSPLHF.

This clonotype has ten or more counts. The V gene is TRBV12-3 or TRBV12-4, the J gene TRBJ1-3; D is uncertain. Trimming cost V 7 bases and J 0 bases, with 13 bases left between them. The CDR3 has 15 amino acids. The CDR3, as DNA: TGTGCCAGCACCCCCCGGTCCAGCTCTGGAAACACCATATATTTT. Its translation: CASTPRSSSGNTIYF.

This clonotype was seen more than once but under ten times. CDR3 region: CASSVWTSAGYEQYF. CDR3 in DNA: TGTGCCAGCAGTGTGTGGACGTCCGCGGGGTACGAGCAGTACTTC. This sequence joins TRBV12-3 or TRBV12-4 and TRBJ2-7; perhaps TRBD2 as D (6 bases). The CDR3 sequence is 15 residues long. With 5 bases removed from V and 4 bases from J, the gap between germline ends came to 18 bases.

CDR3 region: CAIRLAGEGTGELFF. In DNA form, the CDR3 reads TGTGCCATCAGATTAGCGGGAGAAGGAACCGGGGAGCTGTTTTTT. This chain uses TRBV10-3 with TRBJ2-2, with 9 bases lining up with TRBD2. Germline loops: CDR1 ENHRY, CDR2 SYGVKD. V lost 6 bases, J lost 5 bases, and 7 bases stayed unmatched. The CDR3 consists of 15 residues.

The chain has TRBV19 and TRBJ1-1; unclear D gene. Between the trimmed V and J ends, which lost 4 bases and 1 base, there was a span of 10 bases. CDR1 and CDR2 (germline): LNHDA, SQIVND (reference sequence). The CDR3 has 14 amino acids. CDR3 loop: CASSRRKTNTEAFF. In DNA, the CDR3 is TGTGCCAGTAGTAGAAGGAAAACGAACACTGAAGCTTTCTTT.

This clonotype was seen at least ten times. The genes are TRBV18 and TRBJ2-5; D remains ambiguous. CDR3 length: 13 residues. The V and J ends lost 2 bases and 3 bases respectively, with 7 bases between them. Germline values: CDR1 KGHSH, CDR2 LQKENI. The CDR3 region is CASSPGAEETQYF. The CDR3 DNA follows: TGTGCCAGCTCACCAGGCGCGGAAGAGACCCAGTACTTC.

This clonotype was recorded many times. V gene TRBV20-1 combines with J gene TRBJ2-7; possible D gene TRBD2, 6 bases. Trimming removed 0 bases from V and 1 base from J, with 10 bases in between. CDR1 is DFQATT and CDR2 is SNEGSKA in the germline V gene (reference sequence). The CDR3 runs 14 residues. CDR3 DNA: TGCAGTGCTAGAGATGGGGCGGGGTCCTACGAGCAGTACTTC. Protein sequence: CSARDGAGSYEQYF.

This clonotype was seen ten or more times. The chain is built from TRBV7-2 and TRBJ2-5; D remains ambiguous. Trimming removed 5 bases from V and 1 base from J, with 11 bases in between. This CDR3 comprises 14 residues. Germline lookup yields CDR1 SGHTA and CDR2 FQGNSA. The CDR3 spells CASSNGLAQETQYF. CDR3 coding DNA: TGTGCCAGCAGCAACGGTTTAGCCCAAGAGACCCAGTACTTC. The variable domain in full, completed from reference TRBV7-2 and TRBJ2-5, reads GAGVSQSPSNKVTEKGKDVELRCDPISGHTALYWYRQSLGQGLEFLIYFQGNSAPDKSGLPSDRFSAERTGGSVSTLTIQRTQQEDSAVYLCASSNGLAQETQYFGPGTRLLVL.

The chain uses TRBV14 and TRBJ2-7; D unresolved. Trimming shortened V by 3 bases and J by 5 bases, and 11 bases separated the two germline ends. Per the germline V gene, CDR1 is SGHDN and CDR2 is FVKESK. The CDR3 contains 13 residues. CDR3: CASSQKTSHEQYF. The DNA of the CDR3 is TGTGCCAGCAGCCAGAAAACGAGCCACGAGCAGTACTTC.

V usage is TRBV12-3 or TRBV12-4 and J usage is TRBJ2-7; D unclear. CDR3 length: 12 amino acids. Trimming removed 6 bases from V and 6 bases from J, with 12 bases in between. The CDR3 sequence: CASSHERAEQYF. CDR3 nucleotide sequence: TGTGCCAGCAGCCACGAAAGAGCCGAGCAGTACTTC.

This clonotype was seen repeatedly, ten times or more. This chain links TRBV20-1 with TRBJ2-1, with D hard to call. Germline V gene sequence: CDR1 DFQATT, CDR2 SNEGSKA (reference sequence). The V end was cut by 0 bases, the J end by 0 bases, with 9 bases between. The CDR3 has 15 residues. CDR3 residues: CSAREALYSYNEQFF. DNA of the CDR3: TGCAGTGCTAGAGAGGCGTTGTACTCCTACAATGAGCAGTTCTTC.

This clonotype was recorded at least ten times. The chain joins TRBV30 to TRBJ2-7; D perhaps matches TRBD1 (6 bases). The germline V gene has CDR1 GTSNPN and CDR2 SVGIG (reference sequence). The CDR3 is made up of 11 amino acids. The ends were cut back, 4 bases at V and 3 bases at J, with 7 bases in the middle. DNA of the CDR3: TGTGCCTGGAAACAGGGCTACGAGCAGTACTTC. Encoded protein: CAWKQGYEQYF.

V gene TRBV9 combines with J gene TRBJ2-3; TRBD2 is a possible D gene (6 bases). The CDR3 is 16 amino acids. The germline V and J ends were trimmed by 4 bases and 2 bases, with 17 bases remaining between them. The germline V gene has CDR1 SGDLS and CDR2 YYNGEE. CDR3 protein: CASSPEVGGITDTQYF. The CDR3 nucleotides are TGTGCCAGCAGCCCAGAGGTCGGGGGTATCACAGATACGCAGTATTTT.

Ten or more counts support this clonotype. The chain joins TRBV2 to TRBJ2-5; the match to TRBD1 covers 9 bases. Germline assignment: CDR1 SNHLY and CDR2 FYNNEI. CDR3 length: 14 amino acids. Trimming cost V 6 bases and J 5 bases; bases outside gene matches: 7. CDR3 sequence: CASRYRGLRETQYF. The CDR3 DNA reads TGTGCCAGCAGATACAGGGGGCTGAGGGAGACCCAGTACTTC.

This clonotype has more than one count but fewer than ten. This chain uses TRBV15 with TRBJ1-5, with 7 positions matching TRBD1. The length of the CDR3 is 16 residues. V trimming: 2 bases; J trimming: 0 bases; junction bases outside the gene matches: 4. Germline assignment: CDR1 LNHNV and CDR2 YYDKDF (reference sequence). CDR3 nucleotide sequence: TGTGCCACCAGCAGACGGACAGGTTATAGCAATCAGCCCCAGCATTTT. Translated, it gives CATSRRTGYSNQPQHF.

This clonotype was picked up many times. V and J are TRBV18 and TRBJ1-1; D not resolved. Trimming took off 4 bases at V and 0 bases at J, with 15 bases between the two ends. This CDR3 has 16 residues. Germline CDR1 and CDR2: KGHSH and LQKENI. The CDR3 DNA reads as TGTGCCAGCTCACTTGTGATCCCGGACCTGAACACTGAAGCTTTCTTT. Translated: CASSLVIPDLNTEAFF.

This clonotype occurred many times. The chain recombines TRBV2 with TRBJ2-1; a possible D gene is TRBD2 (6 bases). From germline, CDR1 is SNHLY and CDR2 FYNNEI. The CDR3 consists of 11 residues. V was pared by 6 bases and J by 6 bases, with 6 bases between. The CDR3 is CASRGGNEQFF. CDR3 coding DNA: TGTGCCAGCAGGGGAGGCAATGAGCAGTTCTTC.

This clonotype was counted between two and nine times. J is TRBJ1-3 and V is TRBV6-1; D unresolved. Germline V gene data show CDR1 as MNHNS and CDR2 as SASEGT. Trimming took off 11 bases at V and 7 bases at J, with 15 bases between the two ends. The CDR3 spans 12 residues. The CDR3 sequence: CASLTPANTIYF. Here the CDR3 DNA reads TGTGCCTCGTTGACGCCCGCTAACACCATATATTTT.

V usage is TRBV7-2 and J usage is TRBJ1-2; maybe TRBD1 (5 bases). Trimming removed 1 base at V and 8 bases at J, with 11 bases between. This CDR3 comprises 13 residues. Germline V gene sequence: CDR1 SGHTA, CDR2 FQGNSA. The CDR3 loop reads CASSLDGGYGYTF. The CDR3 nucleotides are TGTGCCAGCAGCTTAGATGGGGGTTACGGCTACACCTTC.

This clonotype was seen many times. This sequence joins TRBV18 and TRBJ1-1, with a weak D call TRBD1 (6 bases). With 3 bases removed from V and 4 bases from J, the gap between germline ends came to 15 bases. The germline V gene encodes CDR1 KGHSH and CDR2 LQKENI. The CDR3 totals 15 residues. The DNA for the CDR3 is TGTGCCAGCTCACCTATACAGGGTTCGGGCACTGAAGCTTTCTTT. Protein sequence: CASSPIQGSGTEAFF.

V gene TRBV5-6 combines with J gene TRBJ2-2, with 8 bases lining up with TRBD1. Germline CDR1 and CDR2: SGHDT and YYEEEE. The CDR3 has 16 amino acids. The V segment lost 4 bases and the J segment 7 bases; nucleotides outside the gene matches: 12. The CDR3 DNA is TGTGCCAGCAGCGTCGTAGGACAGGGTTCGAACGGGGAGCTGTTTTTT. Amino acid sequence: CASSVVGQGSNGELFF. The complete variable domain, with remaining parts taken from reference TRBV5-6 and TRBJ2-2, reads DAGVTQSPTHLIKTRGQQVTLRCSPKSGHDTVSWYQQALGQGPQFIFQYYEEEERQRGNFPDRFSGHQFPNYSSELNVNALLLGDSALYLCASSVVGQGSNGELFFGEGSRLTVL.